A single sample gave rise to the 27 T cell receptor beta chains below, sequenced in a study of shared T cell receptors in the human thymus. The assay was immunoSEQ multiplex PCR, and TCRdb's table has in-frame clones only and misses some. The sample has under 850,000 clones; 70% to 90% are singletons. These same data were also listed under a study on human thymus T cells.

Sequenced sample: thymocytes. The receptor set was obtained from a boy under three years old with a congenital heart defect.

The rearrangement links TRBV15 to TRBJ2-7, with D possibly matching TRBD2 (6 bases). Between the trimmed V and J ends, which lost 3 bases and 7 bases, there was a span of 19 bases. Germline CDR1 is LNHNV and CDR2 is YYDKDF (reference sequence). The CDR3 consists of 15 residues. The chain's CDR3 is CATSSGAGGSGEQYF. Here the CDR3 DNA reads TGTGCCACCAGCAGTGGGGCCGGGGGTTCCGGTGAGCAGTACTTC.

J is TRBJ2-2 and V is TRBV9; perhaps TRBD1 as D (6 bases). The V gene lost 1 base and the J gene lost 4 bases, with 17 bases spanning the gap. The CDR3 runs 17 residues. CDR1 and CDR2 (germline): SGDLS, YYNGEE. CDR3 DNA: TGTGCCAGCAGCGTATTTTACAGGGTCGGGTCCACCGGGGAGCTGTTTTTT. Its translation is CASSVFYRVGSTGELFF.

This sequence joins TRBV10-3 and TRBJ1-1; TRBD1 aligns across 7 bases. The CDR3 extends over 14 amino acids. The germline gives CDR1 ENHRY, CDR2 SYGVKD. With V trimmed by 7 bases and J by 3 bases, 8 bases remained unmatched. Here the CDR3 reads CAITQQGSHTEAFF. CDR3 bases: TGTGCCATCACTCAACAGGGGTCCCACACTGAAGCTTTCTTT.

This CDR3 is CASSQEMGGFLSPSWPQHF. DNA for the CDR3: TGTGCCAGCAGCCAAGAAATGGGGGGATTTTTAAGCCCATCGTGGCCCCAGCATTTT. This sequence joins TRBV4-2 and TRBJ1-5; TRBD1 might be the D (5 bases). Germline V lookup: CDR1 LGHNA, CDR2 YNFKEQ. Trimming pared 0 bases from V and 9 bases from J, leaving 27 bases between. The CDR3 extends over 19 amino acids.

The genes are TRBV6-5 and TRBJ1-2; the D gene is possibly TRBD1 (5 bases). V lost 5 bases, J lost 2 bases, and 9 bases lay in between. Germline lookup yields CDR1 MNHEY and CDR2 SVGAGI. The CDR3 spans 13 residues. The CDR3 reads CASSQGRNYGYTF. CDR3 in DNA: TGTGCCAGCAGTCAGGGCAGAAACTATGGCTACACCTTC.

This sequence joins TRBV19 and TRBJ2-4, with 8 nucleotides matching TRBD1. Trimming at V came to 7 bases and at J to 1 base, leaving 3 bases not matched to a gene. The V gene's germline CDR1 is LNHDA and CDR2 SQIVND (reference sequence). The CDR3 contains 14 residues. Here the CDR3 DNA reads TGTGCCAGTACCCGGACAGGGGCCAAAAACATTCAGTACTTC. Translated: CASTRTGAKNIQYF.

In this sample, this clone turned up once. The V call is TRBV10-1, the J call TRBJ2-2; TRBD1 matches 8 bases. The CDR3 length is 15 residues. The junction had 8 bases not matched to a gene; V was cut back by 8 bases and J by 3 bases. Looked up from germline, CDR1 is WNHNN and CDR2 is SYGVQD (reference sequence). CDR3 amino acids: CASRPGGLDTGELFF. In DNA form, the CDR3 reads TGCGCCAGCCGGCCAGGGGGCTTGGACACCGGGGAGCTGTTTTTT.

The chain recombines TRBV29-1 with TRBJ2-3, with a tentative D call TRBD2 (6 bases). The length of the CDR3 is 13 residues. Germline lookup yields CDR1 SQVTM and CDR2 ANQGSEA. V dropped 3 bases and J dropped 4 bases, with 11 bases sitting between them. The CDR3 spells CSVDRGKADTQYF. The DNA for the CDR3 is TGCAGCGTTGATCGGGGGAAGGCAGATACGCAGTATTTT.

CDR3 coding DNA: TGTGCCAGCAGTTCCCCAGCGGGAGGGCCAGTCGAGCAGTACTTC. It encodes CASSSPAGGPVEQYF. The chain uses TRBV27 and TRBJ2-7; 10 bases match TRBD2. Germline values: CDR1 MNHEY, CDR2 SMNVEV (reference sequence). There are 15 residues in the CDR3. V lost 4 bases and J lost 6; bases outside the gene matches: 9.

This clone was counted once. The chain joins TRBV27 to TRBJ1-1; D is uncertain. Germline V gene sequence: CDR1 MNHEY, CDR2 SMNVEV (reference sequence). This CDR3 has 15 amino acids. V was trimmed by 5 bases and J by 1 base, leaving 14 bases between them. The CDR3 DNA reads as TGTGCCAGCAGTCCCCTGAGGAGGAGGAACACTGAAGCTTTCTTT. Its protein is CASSPLRRRNTEAFF.

The genes are TRBV5-4 and TRBJ2-7; no reliable D call. Trimming cost V 6 bases and J 1 base, with 14 bases left between them. Germline lookup yields CDR1 SGHNT and CDR2 YYREEE (reference sequence). The CDR3 contains 14 residues. The CDR3 DNA reads as TGTGCCAGCAACCTGGGCCCAGGATCCTACGAGCAGTACTTC. Its protein product is CASNLGPGSYEQYF.

This clone was seen only once. This rearrangement joins TRBV25-1 to TRBJ2-1; tentative D call: TRBD2 (6 bases). V was cut by 8 bases and J by 4 bases, with 15 bases left in between. The CDR3 has 14 residues. Looked up from germline, CDR1 is MGHDK and CDR2 is SYGVNS. In nucleotides, the CDR3 is TGTGCCAGCCGACCAGGGAGGCCGTACAATGAGCAGTTCTTC. Encoded protein: CASRPGRPYNEQFF.

The gene calls are TRBV23-1 and TRBJ1-3; D is ambiguous. TRBV23-1 is an ORF for which the function is uncertain. V lost 3 bases and J lost 0, with 15 bases in between. The CDR3 totals 17 residues. CDR3 nucleotide sequence: TGCGCCAGCAGTCATTCAACTGGACTCAGCTCTGGAAACACCATATATTTT. This sequence encodes CASSHSTGLSSGNTIYF.

This clone showed up just once. This chain uses TRBV30 with TRBJ1-3; 10 positions match TRBD1. V trimming: 3 bases; J trimming: 0 bases; junction bases outside the gene matches: 14. The CDR3 has 19 amino acids. Germline values: CDR1 GTSNPN, CDR2 SVGIG (reference sequence). The CDR3 region is CAWSLPGQGKESSGNTIYF. CDR3 in DNA: TGTGCCTGGAGCCTCCCGGGACAGGGGAAGGAGAGCTCTGGAAACACCATATATTTT.

The gene calls are TRBV5-1 and TRBJ2-1, with 14 bases matching TRBD2. Germline CDR1 is SGHRS and CDR2 is YFSETQ. The J segment lost 3 bases and the V segment lost 0 bases, leaving 5 bases of the junction unmatched. This CDR3 is built from 18 residues. This chain's CDR3 is CASSLAGLAGGYYNEQFF. CDR3 sequence (DNA): TGCGCCAGCAGCTTGGCTGGACTAGCGGGAGGATACTACAATGAGCAGTTCTTC.

Only one count was recorded for this clone. The gene calls are TRBV28 and TRBJ1-5; D is unresolved. Germline CDR1 and CDR2: MDHEN and SYDVKM. The CDR3 is made up of 15 amino acids. V was trimmed by 2 bases and J by 0 bases, leaving 8 bases between them. CDR3 protein: CASSLPGASNQPQHF. The CDR3 coding sequence is TGTGCCAGCAGTTTACCAGGCGCTAGCAATCAGCCCCAGCATTTT.

The rearrangement joins TRBV5-4 to TRBJ2-7, with 11 bases aligning to TRBD2. Germline V lookup: CDR1 SGHNT, CDR2 YYREEE (reference sequence). This CDR3 is built from 15 residues. Trimming removed 3 bases from V and 3 bases from J; junction bases left unmatched: 5. The CDR3 loop is CASSSGTSGYYEQYF. The CDR3 DNA reads as TGTGCCAGCAGCTCAGGGACTAGCGGTTACTACGAGCAGTACTTC. The entire variable domain, with the rest obtained from reference TRBV5-4 and TRBJ2-7, is as follows: ETGVTQSPTHLIKTRGQQVTLRCSSQSGHNTVSWYQQALGQGPQFIFQYYREEENGRGNFPPRFSGLQFPNYSSELNVNALELDDSALYLCASSSGTSGYYEQYFGPGTRLTVT.

V is TRBV5-1 and J is TRBJ1-3, with a tentative D call TRBD1 (6 bases). Trimming stripped 0 bases from V and 5 bases from J, with 15 bases between. Germline-derived CDR1 and CDR2 are SGHRS and YFSETQ. The CDR3 runs 16 residues. The CDR3 region is CASSLDSPGHRNTIYF. DNA of the CDR3: TGCGCCAGCAGCTTGGATTCCCCGGGACATAGAAACACCATATATTTT.

J is TRBJ2-2 and V is TRBV7-3; D gene unclear. From germline, CDR1 is SGHTA and CDR2 FQGTGA. This CDR3 comprises 13 residues. V gave up 3 bases and J gave up 4 bases, with 6 bases separating them. The CDR3 sequence is CASSFSGTGELFF. The CDR3 nucleotides are TGTGCCAGCAGCTTCTCGGGCACCGGGGAGCTGTTTTTT.

The CDR3 DNA follows: TGCGCCAGCTCCCTCCTTCAAGAGACCCAGTACTTC. It codes for CASSLLQETQYF. The gene calls are TRBV5-1 and TRBJ2-5; no firm D call. CDR3 length equals 12 residues. The germline V gene has CDR1 SGHRS and CDR2 YFSETQ. V was shortened by 7 bases and J by 2 bases, with 9 bases between the two germline ends.

This chain links TRBV5-1 with TRBJ2-7, with D perhaps TRBD1 (5 bases). Trimming stripped 3 bases from V and 4 bases from J, with 8 bases between. Germline CDR1 and CDR2: SGHRS and YFSETQ. The CDR3 is 12 residues long. CDR3 DNA sequence: TGCGCCAGCAGCTGTCGACAGTACGAGCAGTACTTC. This sequence encodes CASSCRQYEQYF.

The CDR3 loop is CASSLRDRDTEAFF. The CDR3, as DNA: TGTGCCAGCAGTTTAAGGGACAGAGACACTGAAGCTTTCTTT. V gene TRBV27 combines with J gene TRBJ1-1, with 7 bases lining up with TRBD1. In germline, CDR1 is MNHEY, CDR2 SMNVEV (reference sequence). The CDR3 length is 14 residues. V dropped 2 bases and J dropped 3; count of bases not matched to a gene: 3.

CDR3 sequence reads: CASGLAGAGTGELFF. The CDR3, as DNA: TGTGCCAGCGGGCTAGCGGGAGCCGGAACCGGGGAGCTGTTTTTT. The chain couples TRBV2 to TRBJ2-2, with 10 bases lining up with TRBD2. The CDR3 contains 15 residues. Germline V gene data show CDR1 as SNHLY and CDR2 as FYNNEI. The ends lost 8 bases at V and 5 bases at J; junction bases unmatched: 8.

V gene TRBV6-5 combines with J gene TRBJ2-7; D unresolved. The V end was cut by 10 bases, the J end by 3 bases, with 10 bases between. Germline V CDR1 and CDR2: MNHEY, SVGAGI. The CDR3 contains 11 residues. CDR3 in DNA: TGTGCCACCCAGAGGAACTACGAGCAGTACTTC. It translates to CATQRNYEQYF.

The V call is TRBV4-2, the J call TRBJ2-3, with D uncertain. CDR1 LGHNA and CDR2 YNFKEQ come from the germline V gene. The CDR3 consists of 15 residues. Trimming removed 4 bases at V and 0 bases at J, with 11 bases between. This CDR3 reads CASSPQSRSTDTQYF. The CDR3 DNA reads as TGTGCCAGCAGCCCCCAAAGCCGGAGCACAGATACGCAGTATTTT.

The CDR3 nucleotides are TGCGCCAGCAGCCAAGTAATTAGAAGCTACGAGCAGTACTTC. Amino acids: CASSQVIRSYEQYF. The chain links TRBV4-3 to TRBJ2-7, with no clear D. Germline CDR1 is LGHNA and CDR2 is YSLEER. Trimming removed 1 base at V and 3 bases at J, with 10 bases between. This CDR3 is built from 14 residues.

The V call is TRBV7-9, the J call TRBJ2-3, with 14 bases that match TRBD2. The CDR3 totals 19 residues. Germline V gives CDR1 SEHNR, CDR2 FQNEAQ (reference sequence). V was clipped by 8 bases and J by 3 bases; unmatched bases: 16. The CDR3 reads CASRTPGLAGAETTDTQYF. CDR3 coding DNA: TGTGCCAGCCGGACCCCGGGACTAGCGGGAGCGGAGACAACAGATACGCAGTATTTT.